Listed below are T cell receptor beta chains from one sample, sequenced in a study of immune cell composition in non-small cell lung cancer. Only in-frame clones appear in the TCRdb table, and some are missing; sequencing was by immunoSEQ multiplex PCR. The sample holds around 13,000 clones, about 70% seen once. The sample taken for sequencing was lung tumor tissue. The origin of the receptors is a human donor with non-small cell lung cancer. Both conserved end residues are part of each CDR3. The D gene is left open where the match is weak. Rows give clone size only sometimes, using once, few, many, or a class for an expanded clone.

V gene	CDR3 length	J gene	D gene	clone size	CDR3 DNA	CDR3 protein
TRBV5-4	14	TRBJ2-7	-	-	TGTGCCAGCAGCCCCGAGATGATCTCCTACGAGCAGTACTTC	CASSPEMISYEQYF
TRBV15	13	TRBJ1-3	-	-	TGTGCCACTCAAGCAGGGTCTGGAAACACCATATATTTT	CATQAGSGNTIYF
TRBV7-2	14	TRBJ2-7	TRBD1	-	TGTGCCAGCAGCTTGGGGACAGTCGACTACGAGCAGTACTTC	CASSLGTVDYEQYF
TRBV5-1	16	TRBJ1-1	-	-	TGCGCCAGCAGCCCCAGGGCAAACTTCATGAACACTGAAGCTTTCTTT	CASSPRANFMNTEAFF
TRBV4-3	17	TRBJ2-7	TRBD2	-	TGCGCCAGCAGCCGGACGAGAGCTAGCGGGGGGAAGGTCGAGCAGTACTTC	CASSRTRASGGKVEQYF
TRBV4-1	15	TRBJ1-2	-	-	TGCGCCAGCAGCCAAGATCGGGGGGCCCAATATGGCTACACCTTC	CASSQDRGAQYGYTF
TRBV7-9	14	TRBJ2-7	TRBD1	-	TGTGCCAGCAGCCCGCGCACCGGGACAGAGAAGATCTACTTC	CASSPRTGTEKIYF
TRBV11-2	14	TRBJ1-1	TRBD1	-	TGTGCCAGCAGCATCATGACAGGGGGCACTGAAGCTTTCTTT	CASSIMTGGTEAFF
TRBV5-4	13	TRBJ2-3	-	-	TGTGCCAGCAGCCCGACTAGTCGTGATACGCAGTATTTT	CASSPTSRDTQYF
TRBV15	16	TRBJ1-2	-	few	TGTGCCACCAGCCACTGGGGACGGGAGAGAAGCCATGGCTACACCTTC	CATSHWGRERSHGYTF
TRBV5-8	16	TRBJ2-5	TRBD1	-	TGTGCCAGCAGCTCTGGGGTAAACAGGGGGCGAGAGACCCAGTACTTC	CASSSGVNRGRETQYF
TRBV7-2	16	TRBJ2-7	-	once	TGTGCCAGCAGCTTCTTCCCGGACAGTAGATTCTACGAGCAGTACTTC	CASSFFPDSRFYEQYF
TRBV7-9	16	TRBJ2-5	-	-	TGTGCCAGCAGCCCAAGAGAATCAAGATTCGGGGAGACCCAGTACTTC	CASSPRESRFGETQYF
TRBV4-2	16	TRBJ1-3	TRBD1	-	TGTGCCAGCAGCCACGCGGGACAGGGCCTTGGAAACACCATATATTTT	CASSHAGQGLGNTIYF
TRBV4-3	16	TRBJ2-7	TRBD1	medium-sized	TGCGCCAGCAGCCAATCTGGGACAGGGGAGACATACGAGCAGTACTTC	CASSQSGTGETYEQYF
TRBV19	16	TRBJ2-1	TRBD1	-	TGTGCCAGTAGTCCAATAGGACAGGAGAGGTACAATGAGCAGTTCTTC	CASSPIGQERYNEQFF
TRBV28	14	TRBJ2-1	TRBD1	-	TGTGCCAGTCGCGGACAGGGGCGCTTGAGTGAGCAGTTCTTC	CASRGQGRLSEQFF
TRBV29-1	17	TRBJ2-1	TRBD2	-	TGCAGCGTTGAAGACCCCCTCCTAGCGGGAGTTGCCAATGAGCAGTTCTTC	CSVEDPLLAGVANEQFF
TRBV15	14	TRBJ1-3	-	-	TGTGCCACCAGCAGATACAGGGTTGAGGACACCATATATTTT	CATSRYRVEDTIYF
TRBV5-4	13	TRBJ2-7	-	few	TGTGCCACCAGGCGGCAGGGGTCCTACGAGCAGTACTTC	CATRRQGSYEQYF
TRBV6-1	15	TRBJ1-5	-	-	TGTGCCAGCAGTGAGGCTGCCCTTAGCAATCAGCCCCAGCATTTT	CASSEAALSNQPQHF
TRBV30	16	TRBJ1-4	TRBD1	-	TGTGCCTGGAGTTTGACAGGGAAGATCGGGAGTGAAAAACTGTTTTTT	CAWSLTGKIGSEKLFF
TRBV5-5	12	TRBJ2-7	TRBD1	-	TGTGCCAGCACGGGACAGGGCTACGAGCAGTACTTC	CASTGQGYEQYF
TRBV9	15	TRBJ2-1	TRBD1	-	TGTGCCAGCGGACTTCGGACAGGGCAGGACAATGAGCAGTTCTTC	CASGLRTGQDNEQFF
TRBV9	12	TRBJ2-3	-	once	TGTGCCAGCAGCGTCCTCACAGATACGCAGTATTTT	CASSVLTDTQYF
TRBV2	14	TRBJ1-5	-	-	TGTGCCAACACCCTCCGGGAGATGAATCAGCCCCAGCATTTT	CANTLREMNQPQHF
TRBV7-9	16	TRBJ2-2	TRBD1	medium-sized	TGTGCCAGCAGCTTGAGAGGACAGGGTAAAACTGGGGAGCTGTTTTTT	CASSLRGQGKTGELFF
TRBV5-4	13	TRBJ2-7	-	-	TGTGCCAGCAGCCAAGATACGGGGGACGAGCAGTACTTC	CASSQDTGDEQYF
TRBV2	14	TRBJ1-1	-	-	TGTGCCAGCACCCGTGGGCTTCTGAACACTGAAGCTTTCTTT	CASTRGLLNTEAFF
TRBV19	16	TRBJ2-7	TRBD2	once	TGTGCCAGTAGCCGCGGGACTAGCGGACTTTCCTACGAGCAGTACTTC	CASSRGTSGLSYEQYF
TRBV7-2	16	TRBJ2-5	-	-	TGTGCCAGCAGCTTACGGACAGCTGCTCTTCAAGAGACCCAGTACTTC	CASSLRTAALQETQYF
TRBV5-4	13	TRBJ2-3	-	once	TGTGCCAGCAGCTTGGGGCACACAGATACGCAGTATTTT	CASSLGHTDTQYF
TRBV14	19	TRBJ1-1	TRBD1	-	TGTGCCAGCAACCCCGGGACAGTGGCGGCTGAGGTATGGGACACTGAAGCTTTCTTT	CASNPGTVAAEVWDTEAFF
TRBV10-3	14	TRBJ1-5	-	few	TGTGCCATCAGGCCAGGGTTGGGCAATCAGCCCCAGCATTTT	CAIRPGLGNQPQHF
TRBV5-1	13	TRBJ1-2	-	-	TGCGCCAGCAGCACCTCAAGTGTAGAGGGCTACACCTTC	CASSTSSVEGYTF
TRBV9	16	TRBJ1-6	TRBD1	-	TGTGCCAGCAGCGTAGAAGGGGGACAGGGATACTCACCCCTCCACTTT	CASSVEGGQGYSPLHF